The clone carrying this T cell receptor beta chain has a single count. Its target is not known. TCRdb's copy holds only in-frame clones and misses some; the assay was immunoSEQ multiplex PCR. Found here are 35,000 to 40,000 clones, 80% to 90% of them singletons; the top ten hold 35% to 45%. The germline gives CDR1 PRHDT, CDR2 FYEKMQ (reference sequence). The V gene lost 2 bases and the J gene lost 0 bases, with 7 bases spanning the gap. The CDR3 loop spans 15 amino acids. This sample was included in a study of OX40 agonist ivuxolimab in advanced cancers. As for the study in general: Patients were infused with ivuxolimab every 2 weeks at 0.01 to 10 mg/kg.

Overall study findings and caveats: Clonal expansion was among the lowest in partial responders at 0.1-3.0 mg/kg, especially CD8+. On average, CD8+ T cells showed a greater number of expanded clones than CD4+. It was not determined which antigens were specifically recognized by the peripheral T cells that had undergone clonal expansion.

Specimen: CD4+ or CD8+ T cells sorted from blood, collected in a trial of the OX40 agonist ivuxolimab. The genes are TRBV13 and TRBJ2-2; D ambiguous. The receptor was derived from an adult with an advanced solid tumor such as melanoma, head and neck, liver or kidney cancer. CDR3 DNA sequence: TGTGCCAGCAGCTTAAGACTGTCGAACACCGGGGAGCTGTTTTTT. Protein: CASSLRLSNTGELFF.